The 15 T cell receptor beta chains below were found in one sample sequenced in a study of shared clonotypes between healthy human individuals. Method: immunoSEQ multiplex PCR; TCRdb's copy keeps in-frame clones and lacks some. The sample consists of under 1,100,000 clones, 60% to 80% of them appearing once. The sequenced sample was memory CD4+ T cells sorted from blood. Specified subset: CD45RA-negative fraction. Source of these receptors: a man between 18 and 35 years old in good health.

This clone was seen ten or more times. The J gene is TRBJ1-1, the V gene TRBV6-1; D gene unclear. Germline values: CDR1 MNHNS, CDR2 SASEGT. CDR3 length: 14 amino acids. Deletions cut 5 bases from V and 2 bases from J, with 12 bases between. The CDR3, as DNA: TGTGCCAGCAGTTTCGAGACGGATAACACTGAAGCTTTCTTT. Translated, it gives CASSFETDNTEAFF.

V and J are TRBV6-6 and TRBJ2-3; D might be TRBD2 (6 bases). CDR1 is MNHNY, CDR2 SVGAGI, per germline (reference sequence). V shed 7 bases and J shed 1 base, with 15 bases lying between them. The CDR3 has 15 amino acids. Written as DNA, the CDR3 is TGTGCCAGCAACCAGGGAGGAGCCCGCACAGATACGCAGTATTTT. This codes for CASNQGGARTDTQYF.

Of note for this clone: A junction boundary mismatches the germline segment, possibly from a read error. This sequence joins TRBV11-1 and TRBJ1-2, with 8 bases fitting TRBD1. Germline CDR1 reads SGHAT; CDR2 reads FQDESV (reference sequence). The CDR3 is made up of 13 amino acids. The CDR3 protein is CASSRDRPNIASF. The CDR3 DNA reads as TGTGCCAGCAGTCGGGACAGGCCGAATATCGCCTCCTTC. Drawing the rest from reference TRBV11-1 and TRBJ1-2, the complete variable domain is EAEVAQSPRYKITEKSQAVAFWCDPISGHATLYWYRQILGQGPELLVQFQDESVVDDSQLPKDRFSAERLKGVDSTLKIQPAELGDSAMYLCASSRDRPNIASFGSGTRLTVV.

This clone was counted many times. The rearrangement uses TRBV19 and TRBJ2-1; 13 bases are a match to TRBD2. CDR3 length: 15 residues. The germline V gene encodes CDR1 LNHDA and CDR2 SQIVND (reference sequence). V lost 7 bases to trimming and J lost 4 bases; unmatched junction nucleotides: 4. CDR3 sequence reads: CASNRLAGGYNEQFF. CDR3 DNA: TGTGCCAGTAACCGACTAGCGGGGGGATACAATGAGCAGTTCTTC.

The V gene is TRBV5-1, the J gene TRBJ2-1; 9 bases map to TRBD2. Trimming at V came to 5 bases and at J to 6 bases, leaving 9 bases not matched to a gene. This CDR3 has 15 residues. Per germline, CDR1 SGHRS and CDR2 YFSETQ. CDR3 protein: CASRYLSGSGNEQFF. CDR3 sequence (DNA): TGCGCCAGCAGATACCTTAGCGGGAGTGGCAATGAGCAGTTCTTC.

This rearrangement joins TRBV5-1 to TRBJ1-6; D not certain. Trimming removed 5 bases from V and 5 bases from J, with 14 bases in between. This CDR3 comprises 15 residues. Germline V gives CDR1 SGHRS, CDR2 YFSETQ. The CDR3 sequence: CASRYGVQNNSPLHF. CDR3 DNA sequence: TGCGCCAGCAGATACGGGGTACAGAATAATTCACCCCTCCACTTT.

The V and J genes are TRBV6-1 and TRBJ1-1, with unresolved D. The CDR3 spans 12 residues. Germline V CDR1 and CDR2: MNHNS, SASEGT. V was cut by 4 bases and J by 0 bases, with 3 bases left in between. CDR3 amino acids: CASSVVNTEAFF. The DNA of the CDR3 is TGTGCCAGCAGTGTAGTGAACACTGAAGCTTTCTTT.

As to this clone: Other DNA sequences in the same sample also yield this CDR3. The J gene is TRBJ2-5, the V gene TRBV9; D possibly uses TRBD1 or TRBD2 (5 bases each). V gave up 0 bases and J gave up 5 bases, with 11 bases separating them. The length of the CDR3 is 14 residues. The germline CDR1 and CDR2 sequences are SGDLS and YYNGEE. CDR3 in amino acids: CASSVAGTGETQYF. The CDR3 DNA reads TGTGCCAGCAGCGTAGCGGGGACCGGGGAGACCCAGTACTTC.

The CDR3 is CASSSGLAGVYEQYF. The CDR3 coding sequence is TGTGCCAGCAGCTCCGGACTAGCGGGAGTTTACGAGCAGTACTTC. The chain carries TRBV5-6 and TRBJ2-7; 13 positions agree with TRBD2. With 3 bases clipped from V and 4 bases from J, the junction kept 4 bases outside the gene matches. The CDR3 is made up of 15 amino acids. CDR1 and CDR2 from the germline V gene are SGHDT and YYEEEE. Together with reference TRBV5-6 and TRBJ2-7, the CDR3 gives the full variable domain: DAGVTQSPTHLIKTRGQQVTLRCSPKSGHDTVSWYQQALGQGPQFIFQYYEEEERQRGNFPDRFSGHQFPNYSSELNVNALLLGDSALYLCASSSGLAGVYEQYFGPGTRLTVT.

A word on this clone: A much larger clonotype is one base distant, so this may be a read error. The rearrangement joins TRBV28 to TRBJ1-2; D call uncertain. Trimming took off 6 bases at V and 1 base at J, with 6 bases between the two ends. Germline CDR1 reads MDHEN; CDR2 reads SYDVKM. CDR3 length equals 12 residues. Here the CDR3 DNA reads TGTGCCAGCAGAAAGATTAACTATGGCTACACCTTC. Protein: CASRKINYGYTF.

The chain combines TRBV19 with TRBJ1-2, with D unclear. Germline V gene sequence: CDR1 LNHDA, CDR2 SQIVND (reference sequence). This CDR3 comprises 13 residues. Trimming cost V 3 bases and J 2 bases, with 7 bases left between them. The CDR3 nucleotides are TGTGCCAGTAGTATCAACGGAAACTATGGCTACACCTTC. As protein: CASSINGNYGYTF.

The rearrangement joins TRBV19 to TRBJ2-7, with 7 bases fitting TRBD1. V shed 5 bases and J 5 bases; nucleotides not matched to a gene: 9. CDR1 and CDR2 from the germline V gene are LNHDA and SQIVND (reference sequence). CDR3 size: 14 residues. CDR3: CASSFGQEANEQYF. As DNA, the CDR3 is TGTGCCAGTAGTTTCGGACAGGAGGCCAACGAGCAGTACTTC.

This clone is a singleton in its sample. The chain employs TRBV11-2 and TRBJ1-5, with D possibly matching TRBD1 (6 bases). V shed 1 base and J shed 4 bases, with 14 bases lying between them. Germline V gene lookup returns CDR1 SGHAT and CDR2 FQNNGV. The CDR3 has 16 amino acids. CDR3 nucleotides: TGTGCCAGCAGCTTAGTCACAGGGACGGTAAATCAGCCCCAGCATTTT. It codes for CASSLVTGTVNQPQHF.

To note about this clone: The same CDR3 can be traced to other DNA sequences in this sample. The V and J genes are TRBV7-3 and TRBJ2-7, with 8 bases fitting TRBD2. With 2 bases clipped from V and 0 bases from J, the junction kept 3 bases outside the gene matches. Germline assignment: CDR1 SGHTA and CDR2 FQGTGA. This CDR3 contains 15 residues. The CDR3 spells CASSLDRGGSYEQYF. Written as DNA, the CDR3 is TGTGCCAGCAGCTTAGATCGGGGGGGCTCCTACGAGCAGTACTTC.

This clone was seen only a few times. J is TRBJ2-3 and V is TRBV18; 14 bases map to TRBD2. Germline-derived CDR1 and CDR2 are KGHSH and LQKENI. The CDR3 is made up of 17 amino acids. J was trimmed by 3 bases and V by 6 bases; bases with no gene match: 8. The CDR3 nucleotides read TGTGCCAGCTCCTCGGGGACTAGCGGGAGTGGTACAGATACGCAGTATTTT. Translating it yields CASSSGTSGSGTDTQYF. The variable domain in full, completed from reference TRBV18 and TRBJ2-3, reads NAGVMQNPRHLVRRRGQEARLRCSPMKGHSHVYWYRQLPEEGLKFMVYLQKENIIDESGMPKERFSAEFPKEGPSILRIQQVVRGDSAAYFCASSSGTSGSGTDTQYFGPGTRLTVL.